This T cell receptor beta chain derives from a study of shared clonotypes between healthy human individuals. Across the study: A donor's plate count was three for CD4 naive and three for CD4 memory; CD8 naive had two and CD8 memory one.

Of note for this clone: The target antigen is unknown. Other nucleotide sequences in the sample specify the same CDR3.

Every subset had its genomic DNA shared out evenly among several immunoSEQ plates. Method: immunoSEQ multiplex PCR; TCRdb's copy keeps in-frame clones and lacks some. The sample shows about 2,200,000 clones, approximately 94% of them seen only once. Points from the study as a whole: All-four-donor shared clonotypes had higher generation probabilities than non-shared clonotypes did. Sorted-subset sequencing was shown by rarefaction to be incomplete despite large depth.

CD45RO-negative, CCR7-positively selected cells formed the naive CD8 fraction, excluding terminally differentiated effector memory CD45RA+ cells. CDR3 length: 13 amino acids. V was trimmed by 7 bases and J by 4 bases, leaving 12 bases between them. From germline, CDR1 is MDHEN and CDR2 SYDVKM. This TCR was recovered from a man aged 18 to 29 in good health. Some clones in this sample may be carry-over from other donors' samples. The rearrangement joins TRBV28 to TRBJ2-3; possible D gene TRBD2, 6 bases. The sample consisted of naive CD8+ T cells from PBMCs. The CDR3: CASTRGLADTQYF. As DNA, the CDR3 is TGTGCCAGCACGAGGGGACTCGCAGATACGCAGTATTTT.